This entry features one T cell receptor beta chain sequence. This sample is part of a study of T-cell memory formation after mild COVID-19. MiXCR was run by TCRdb on the 5' RACE reads, yielding one entry per CDR3 protein. Of fewer than 550,000 distinct CDR3 sequences in the sample, 15% to 20% are singletons; the top ten hold 7.5% to 9.5%. The length of the CDR3 is 14 residues. V was pared by 5 bases and J by 2 bases, with 10 bases between. Germline assignment: CDR1 SGHVS and CDR2 FNYEAQ. V and J are TRBV7-6 and TRBJ1-3, with D unclear. The sequencing input was PBMCs or a T cell subset sorted from them (not recorded which). The sequence came from an adult woman who had mild COVID-19 (a few samples of this study predate the infection). Cell type and time point are not known. CDR3 protein: CASSPLGAGNTIYF. The CDR3, as DNA: TGTGCCAGCAGCCCACTTGGTGCTGGAAACACCATATATTTT.